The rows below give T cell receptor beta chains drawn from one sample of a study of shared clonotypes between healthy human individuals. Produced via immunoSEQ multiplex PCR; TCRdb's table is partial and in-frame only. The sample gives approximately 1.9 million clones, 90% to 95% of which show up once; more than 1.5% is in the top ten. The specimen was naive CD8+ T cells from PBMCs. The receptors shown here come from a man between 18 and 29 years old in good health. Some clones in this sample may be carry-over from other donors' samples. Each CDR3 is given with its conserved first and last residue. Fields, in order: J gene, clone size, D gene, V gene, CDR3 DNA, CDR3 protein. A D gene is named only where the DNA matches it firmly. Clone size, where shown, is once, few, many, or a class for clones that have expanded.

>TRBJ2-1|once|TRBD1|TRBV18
TGTGCCAGCTCACCAAGTAGGACAGGCAATGAGCAGTTCTTC
CASSPSRTGNEQFF
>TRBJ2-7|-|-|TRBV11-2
TGTGCCAGCAGCCCTGGAACAGCCAGCTCCTACGAGCAGTACTTC
CASSPGTASSYEQYF
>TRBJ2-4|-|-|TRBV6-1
TGTGCCAGCAGTGAAACTGGGGGAGCCAAAAACATTCAGTACTTC
CASSETGGAKNIQYF
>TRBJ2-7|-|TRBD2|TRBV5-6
TGTGCCAGCAGCTCTGGGACTAGCGTCCACGAGCAGTACTTC
CASSSGTSVHEQYF
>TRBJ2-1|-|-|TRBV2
TGTGCCAGCAGTAACAGCTACAATGAGCAGTTCTTC
CASSNSYNEQFF
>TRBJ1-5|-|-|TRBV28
TGTGCCAGCAGTTTAGGGGAAAATCAGCCCCAGCATTTT
CASSLGENQPQHF
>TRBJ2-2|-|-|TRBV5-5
TGTGCCAGCAGCGGCAGGCAAACCGGGGAGCTGTTTTTT
CASSGRQTGELFF
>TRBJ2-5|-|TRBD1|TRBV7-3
TGTGCCAGCAGCTTACAGGAAGGGCGACGGGACAGACCGTACCAAGAGACCCAGTACTTC
CASSLQEGRRDRPYQETQYF
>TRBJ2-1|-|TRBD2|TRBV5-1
TGCGCCAGCAGCTTGGACCTAGCGGGAGAGAACAATGAGCAGTTCTTC
CASSLDLAGENNEQFF
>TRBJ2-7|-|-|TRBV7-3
TGTGCCAGCAGCTTAAACCCGAATTACGAGCAGTACTTC
CASSLNPNYEQYF
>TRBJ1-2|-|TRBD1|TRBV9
TGTGCCAGCAGAGACCAAGGGACAGCGGAAGGATATGGCTACACCTTC
CASRDQGTAEGYGYTF
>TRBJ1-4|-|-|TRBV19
TGTGCCAGTAGTATATACAGAGTTGCAACTAATGAAAAACTGTTTTTT
CASSIYRVATNEKLFF
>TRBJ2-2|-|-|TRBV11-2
TGTGCCAGCAGTTTTCAAAACACCGGGGAGCTGTTTTTT
CASSFQNTGELFF
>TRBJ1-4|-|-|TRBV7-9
TGTGCCAGCAGCATAGGGACGGCAGTGGGTGAAAAACTGTTTTTT
CASSIGTAVGEKLFF
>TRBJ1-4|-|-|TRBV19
TGTGCCAGTAGTATAGAGCGAGCAACTAATGAAAAACTGTTTTTT
CASSIERATNEKLFF
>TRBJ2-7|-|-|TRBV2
TGTGCCAGCAGTGAAGCGTGGGGGAGCTCCTACGAGCAGTACTTC
CASSEAWGSSYEQYF
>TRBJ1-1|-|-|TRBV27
TGTGCCAGCAGTTTGATTGGCAGGGTCGCTGAAGCTTTCTTT
CASSLIGRVAEAFF
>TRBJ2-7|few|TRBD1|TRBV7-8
TGTGCCAGCAGCTGGGGGACAGGTACCTACGAGCAGTACTTC
CASSWGTGTYEQYF
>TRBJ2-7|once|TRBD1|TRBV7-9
TGTGCCAGCAGCCTGGCCGGGACAGGGTCCGAGCAGTACTTC
CASSLAGTGSEQYF
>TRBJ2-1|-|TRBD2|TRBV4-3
TGCGCCAGCAGCCAAGGAGCGGGAGGGCTTTCTGAGCAGTTCTTC
CASSQGAGGLSEQFF
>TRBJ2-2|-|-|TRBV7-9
TGTGCCAGCAGCTTAGCCTCTCGTTTCTTGAACACCGGGGAGCTGTTTTTT
CASSLASRFLNTGELFF
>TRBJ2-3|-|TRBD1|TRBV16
TGTGCCAGCAGCCGGGACAGGGTATTGGATACGCAGTATTTT
CASSRDRVLDTQYF
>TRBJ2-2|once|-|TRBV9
TGTGCCAGCAGCGTAGCTCCGGGTGTCCGGGAGCTGTTTTTT
CASSVAPGVRELFF
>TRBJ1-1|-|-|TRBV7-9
TGTGCCAGCAGCTTAGAATCCGGGGGCACTGAAGCTTTCTTT
CASSLESGGTEAFF
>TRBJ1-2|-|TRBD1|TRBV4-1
TGCGCCAGCAGCCAAGAGGGGGACAGGGGATATGGCTACACCTTC
CASSQEGDRGYGYTF
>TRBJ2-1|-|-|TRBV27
TGTGCCAGCAGTGTGACAGGCCCTGTGGACAATGAGCAGTTCTTC
CASSVTGPVDNEQFF
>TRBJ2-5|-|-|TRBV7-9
TGTGCCAGCAGCTTAGAGGCGGGACCGCGGACCCAGTACTTC
CASSLEAGPRTQYF
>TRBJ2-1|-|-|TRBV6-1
TGTGCTAAAGGTCCTGCAAATGAGCAGTTCTTC
CAKGPANEQFF
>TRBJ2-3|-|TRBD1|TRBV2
TGTGCCAGCAGGGGATTAACCGGGACAGGGCCCACAGATACGCAGTATTTT
CASRGLTGTGPTDTQYF
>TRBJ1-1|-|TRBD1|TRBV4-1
TGCGCCAGCAGACTTCGGGACAGGGGTTACATGAACACTGAAGCTTTCTTT
CASRLRDRGYMNTEAFF
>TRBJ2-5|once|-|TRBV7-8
TGTGCCAGCAGTCCCCCGTTGGGCGCCGGCGAGACCCAGTACTTC
CASSPPLGAGETQYF
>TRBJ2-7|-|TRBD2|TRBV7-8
TGTGCCAGCAGCTTAGGGCAGGGAGGGTCCAACGAGCAGTACTTC
CASSLGQGGSNEQYF
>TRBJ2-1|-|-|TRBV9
TGTGCCAGCAGCGGCGCTATGAATGAGCAGTTCTTC
CASSGAMNEQFF
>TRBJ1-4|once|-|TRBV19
TGTGCCAGTAGGGGACCGATGAGGGAACTGTTTTTT
CASRGPMRELFF
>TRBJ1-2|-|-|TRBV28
TGTGCCAGCAGTTTAGATGGGCAGCGTCATGGTGGCTACACCTTC
CASSLDGQRHGGYTF
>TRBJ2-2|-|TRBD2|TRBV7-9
TGTGCCAGCAGCTTAGTGGGCGGGAGTACCGGGGAGCTGTTTTTT
CASSLVGGSTGELFF
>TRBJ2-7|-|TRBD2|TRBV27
TGTGCCAGCAGTCCTAGGCTTCCTAGCGGGAGGGCGATGTACTCCTACGAGCAGTACTTC
CASSPRLPSGRAMYSYEQYF
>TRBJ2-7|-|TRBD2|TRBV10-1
TGCGCCAGCAGTGAGAACGCGGGAGGGCAGTACTTC
CASSENAGGQYF
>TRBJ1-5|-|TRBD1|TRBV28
TGTGCCAGCAGTTGGGGACAGGGTGGGCTTCAGCCCCAGCATTTT
CASSWGQGGLQPQHF
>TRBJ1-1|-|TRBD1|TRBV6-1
TGTGCCAGCAGTGAATGGGGACAGGGGGCGTACACTGAAGCTTTCTTT
CASSEWGQGAYTEAFF
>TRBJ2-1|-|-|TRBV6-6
TGTGCCCTTATCTCGGCTTTCGGTGAGCAGTTCTTC
CALISAFGEQFF
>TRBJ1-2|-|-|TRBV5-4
TGTGCCAGCGACAAAGCTGGCAGGACCAGAAACTATGGCTACACCTTC
CASDKAGRTRNYGYTF
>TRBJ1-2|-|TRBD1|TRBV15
TGTGCCACCAGCCGAGTACGGACAGGGGGTGAAGGCTACACCTTC
CATSRVRTGGEGYTF
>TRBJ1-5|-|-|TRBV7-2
TGTGCCAGCAGCTTATTTGGCGCGTATAGCAATCAGCCCCAGCATTTT
CASSLFGAYSNQPQHF
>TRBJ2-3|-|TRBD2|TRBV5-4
TGTGCCAGCAGCTCGGGACTAGCGGACACAGATACGCAGTATTTT
CASSSGLADTDTQYF
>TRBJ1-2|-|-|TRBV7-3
TGTGCCAGCAGCTTAGGATCCAGGGACGTTCTCTACTTC
CASSLGSRDVLYF
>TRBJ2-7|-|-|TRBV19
TGTGCCAGTAGTCGGAACGAGCAGTACTTC
CASSRNEQYF
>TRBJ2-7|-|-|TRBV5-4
TGTGCCAGCAGGTCAACAGGGCGTCTCCACGAGCAGTACTTC
CASRSTGRLHEQYF
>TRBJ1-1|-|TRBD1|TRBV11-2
TGTGCCAGCAGCTTGCACAGGGGGGAAAGTACTGAAGCTTTCTTT
CASSLHRGESTEAFF